The subject of this entry is one T cell receptor beta chain. The antigen is undetermined. This probably arose from a read error, given a far larger clone one base away. The data derive from a study of shared clonotypes between healthy human individuals. Study-wide results and caveats: Clonotype sharing levels among donors were expected to vary with sequencing depth. It was the non-shared clonotypes that had lower generation probabilities than clonotypes shared by all four donors. Though the depth was large, rarefaction showed that sorted-subset sequencing was incomplete.

Authors' methods: Filtering differed because ImmunoSEQ produced junction-only sequences that carried no quality scores. Measured with immunoSEQ multiplex PCR; TCRdb has only the in-frame clones, and not every one. V and J calls and clone size are given by that table; D and trimming were obtained from the DNA. Of approximately 1,000,000 clones listed, roughly 74% were seen once; the top ten hold more than 0.5%. The CDR3 totals 16 residues. The germline CDR1 and CDR2 sequences are SGDLS and YYNGEE. This receptor was taken from a man aged 18 to 30 in good health. Some clones in this sample may be carry-over from other donors' samples. Sequenced input: memory CD4+ T cells from PBMCs. Documented subset: CD45RA-negative fraction. V gene TRBV9 combines with J gene TRBJ2-1; TRBD2 aligns across 9 bases. CDR3 DNA sequence: TGTGTCAGCAGCGTAGATCCAGCGGGAGGTTACAATGAGCAGTTCTTC. Its translation is CVSSVDPAGGYNEQFF. Complete variable domain (other parts from reference TRBV9 and TRBJ2-1): DSGVTQTPKHLITATGQRVTLRCSPRSGDLSVYWYQQSLDQGLQFLIQYYNGEERAKGNILERFSAQQFPDLHSELNLSSLELGDSALYFCVSSVDPAGGYNEQFFGPGTRLTVL.